The next 20 T cell receptor beta chains were all read from a single sample in a study of blood T cell repertoires in COVID-19. Generated by immunoSEQ multiplex PCR, the TCRdb table keeps only in-frame clones and is missing some. The repertoire consists of over 120,000 clones, with roughly 84% occurring once and the leading ten covering roughly a tenth. The specimen sequenced was peripheral blood. Every receptor here comes from a man between 60 and 75 years old with active or convalescent COVID-19.

The chain carries TRBV21-1 and TRBJ1-5. TRBV21-1 counts as a pseudogene. The CDR3 has 16 amino acids. CDR3: CASSKAPGRGSMTQHF. In DNA, the CDR3 is TGTGCCAGCAGCAAAGCGCCAGGACGGGGTTCAATGACCCAGCATTTT.

The CDR3 here is CASISSEGAGGLQPQHF. The CDR3 bases are TGTGCCAGTATATCCTCCGAGGGCGCAGGGGGCCTTCAGCCCCAGCATTTT. The chain employs TRBV19 and TRBJ1-5; 8 bases fit TRBD1. The CDR3 totals 17 residues. With 7 bases clipped from V and 6 bases from J, the junction kept 17 bases outside the gene matches. Germline V gene lookup returns CDR1 LNHDA and CDR2 SQIVND (reference sequence). Full variable domain (remainder filled in from reference TRBV19 and TRBJ1-5): DGGITQSPKYLFRKEGQNVTLSCEQNLNHDAMYWYRQDPGQGLRLIYYSQIVNDFQKGDIAEGYSVSREKKESFPLTVTSAQKNPTAFYLCASISSEGAGGLQPQHFGDGTRLSIL.

The genes are TRBV6-5 and TRBJ1-2; a weak D match, TRBD1 (6 bases). This CDR3 has 12 residues. Germline CDR1 is MNHEY and CDR2 is SVGAGI. V dropped 9 bases and J dropped 4 bases, with 12 bases sitting between them. The CDR3 nucleotides read TGTGCCAGTAGGGGGTTAAGCTATGGCTACACCTTC. This gives the protein CASRGLSYGYTF.

The chain is built from TRBV28 and TRBJ1-1; D is unresolved. CDR1 and CDR2 from the germline V gene are MDHEN and SYDVKM. The CDR3 runs to 14 residues. V shed 6 bases and J shed 1 base, with 12 bases lying between them. Here the CDR3 DNA reads TGTGCCAGCAGCCCCTGGGCCCCGAACACTGAAGCTTTCTTT. Its translation: CASSPWAPNTEAFF.

J is TRBJ1-3 and V is TRBV11-2, with 10 bases lining up with TRBD1. The CDR3 is made up of 17 amino acids. In germline, CDR1 is SGHAT, CDR2 FQNNGV. The V gene end was trimmed by 3 bases and the J gene end by 4 bases; junction bases not matched to a gene: 9. CDR3 amino acids: CASSFRDRGLGGNTIYF. CDR3 sequence (DNA): TGTGCCAGCAGCTTCCGGGACAGGGGATTAGGAGGAAACACCATATATTTT.

CDR3 DNA: TGTGCCAGCAGTAGGAGGGAGGCGAACACCGGGGAGCTGTTTTTT. The encoded protein is CASSRREANTGELFF. The genes are TRBV6-5 and TRBJ2-2, with D tentatively TRBD2 (6 bases). The CDR3 consists of 15 residues. The germline V and J ends were trimmed by 5 bases and 0 bases, with 10 bases remaining between them. CDR1 and CDR2 from the germline V gene are MNHEY and SVGAGI.

The genes are TRBV19 and TRBJ1-1; D remains unclear. CDR3 length: 13 amino acids. Trimming took 5 bases from V and 1 from J, leaving 8 bases between them. The germline CDR1 and CDR2 sequences are LNHDA and SQIVND (reference sequence). The CDR3 loop is CASSSTENTEAFF. Written as DNA, the CDR3 is TGTGCCAGTAGTTCCACAGAGAACACTGAAGCTTTCTTT.

The chain links TRBV6-1 to TRBJ1-5; D possibly corresponds to TRBD1 (6 bases). V was cut by 1 base and J by 9 bases, with 10 bases left in between. From germline, CDR1 is MNHNS and CDR2 SASEGT. The CDR3 is 13 amino acids. CDR3 amino acids: CASSEGQGWPQHF. The CDR3 DNA reads as TGTGCCAGCAGTGAAGGTCAGGGGTGGCCCCAGCATTTT.

This chain links TRBV19 with TRBJ1-1; unclear D gene. The CDR3 extends over 13 amino acids. The germline gives CDR1 LNHDA, CDR2 SQIVND (reference sequence). V lost 3 bases, J lost 1 base, and 6 bases lay in between. As DNA, the CDR3 is TGTGCCAGTAGTATTACAGAGAACACTGAAGCTTTCTTT. It translates to CASSITENTEAFF.

Written as DNA, the CDR3 is TGTGCCAGCAGTTTAGGGGACTATGAGGGCTACACCTTC. Residues: CASSLGDYEGYTF. The genes are TRBV6-5 and TRBJ1-2, with D possibly TRBD1 on 5 matching bases. The germline gives CDR1 MNHEY, CDR2 SVGAGI. Trimming took 4 bases from V and 8 from J, leaving 14 bases between them. This CDR3 contains 13 residues.

The genes are TRBV24-1 and TRBJ2-1; D might be TRBD2 (5 bases). The CDR3 spans 17 residues. Germline V gene lookup returns CDR1 KGHDR and CDR2 SFDVKD. V lost 2 bases and J lost 0, with 13 bases in between. The CDR3 bases are TGTGCCACCAGTGATTCCGGGGTGACAAGCTCCTACAATGAGCAGTTCTTC. It codes for CATSDSGVTSSYNEQFF.

This clone has only a few counts. CDR3 DNA sequence: TGTGCCAGCAGCCAACAGGAGAACTATGGCTACACCTTC. Its translation: CASSQQENYGYTF. The rearrangement uses TRBV6-2 or TRBV6-3 and TRBJ1-2; D might be TRBD1 (5 bases). Germline CDR1 reads MNHEY; CDR2 reads SVGEGT. The CDR3 totals 13 residues. The V end was cut by 6 bases, the J end by 2 bases, with 10 bases between.

The chain has TRBV6-2 or TRBV6-3 and TRBJ2-3; 9 bases are shared with TRBD1. Germline values: CDR1 MNHEY, CDR2 SVGEGT. The V and J ends lost 0 bases and 5 bases, in that order; junction bases with no gene match: 15. The CDR3 is 19 residues long. CDR3 in DNA: TGTGCCAGCAGTTACTCGACGGGACAGGGTTTCGTTCAGGGAGATACGCAGTATTTT. Translating it yields CASSYSTGQGFVQGDTQYF.

This clone is a singleton in its sample. V is TRBV15 and J is TRBJ2-5; 12 positions agree with TRBD2. Germline CDR1 and CDR2: LNHNV and YYDKDF (reference sequence). Germline trimming cut 5 bases from V and 5 bases from J; bases unmatched to any gene: 9. The CDR3 spans 16 residues. For the CDR3, the DNA is TGTGCCACCAGCGGTGGACTAGCGGGACCTAAGGAGACCCAGTACTTC. It yields the protein CATSGGLAGPKETQYF.

The chain joins TRBV29-1 to TRBJ2-3; TRBD2 aligns across 11 bases. The CDR3 loop spans 15 amino acids. CDR1 SQVTM and CDR2 ANQGSEA come from the germline V gene. V was clipped by 4 bases and J by 4 bases; unmatched bases: 7. The DNA of the CDR3 is TGCAGCGTTGCATTACTAGCGGGAGTATCAGATACGCAGTATTTT. It translates to CSVALLAGVSDTQYF.

V and J are TRBV5-5 and TRBJ1-6, with 8 positions matching TRBD1. The CDR3 sequence is 14 residues long. Trimming removed 2 bases from V and 10 bases from J; junction bases left unmatched: 5. Germline V CDR1 and CDR2: SGHKS, YYEKEE (reference sequence). The CDR3 protein is CASSFGQGGSPLHF. The CDR3, as DNA: TGTGCCAGCAGCTTCGGACAGGGAGGATCACCCCTCCACTTT.

The chain links TRBV2 to TRBJ2-5; 7 bases match TRBD2. The CDR3 has 17 residues. Germline V CDR1 and CDR2: SNHLY, FYNNEI. V lost 6 bases and J lost 9; bases outside the gene matches: 22. The CDR3 loop is CASRATPPGLSVAAQYF. The CDR3 DNA sequence: TGTGCCAGCAGGGCGACCCCCCCGGGACTATCCGTGGCGGCCCAGTACTTC. Using reference TRBV2 and TRBJ2-5 for the parts outside the CDR3, the full variable domain is EPEVTQTPSHQVTQMGQEVILRCVPISNHLYFYWYRQILGQKVEFLVSFYNNEISEKSEIFDDQFSVERPDGSNFTLKIRSTKLEDSAMYFCASRATPPGLSVAAQYFGPGTRLLVL.

The V call is TRBV10-1, the J call TRBJ1-1; D is undetermined. Trimming took 2 bases from V and 0 from J, leaving 4 bases between them. In germline, CDR1 is WNHNN, CDR2 SYGVQD (reference sequence). CDR3 size: 13 residues. CDR3 sequence reads: CASSERLNTEAFF. CDR3 nucleotides: TGCGCCAGCAGTGAGCGGTTGAACACTGAAGCTTTCTTT.

The chain joins TRBV7-2 to TRBJ1-2, with 9 nucleotides matching TRBD1. Germline lookup yields CDR1 SGHTA and CDR2 FQGNSA. The CDR3 spans 22 residues. The trim removed 0 bases at V and 4 bases at J, leaving 24 bases unmatched. The CDR3 region is CASSLAPHSRLRDREKAYGYTF. CDR3 bases: TGTGCCAGCAGCTTAGCGCCCCACTCACGCCTCCGGGACAGGGAAAAAGCCTATGGCTACACCTTC.

V gene TRBV19 combines with J gene TRBJ2-5; TRBD2 aligns across 13 bases. The CDR3 contains 14 residues. Germline lookup yields CDR1 LNHDA and CDR2 SQIVND (reference sequence). The V and J ends lost 6 bases and 5 bases, in that order; junction bases with no gene match: 3. Written as DNA, the CDR3 is TGTGCCAGTAGCCCGGGACTAGCGGGGGAGACCCAGTACTTC. It translates to CASSPGLAGETQYF.